The rows below give T cell receptor beta chains drawn from one sample of a study of shared clonotypes between healthy human individuals. Libraries were prepared by immunoSEQ multiplex PCR; TCRdb keeps only in-frame clonotypes and omits some of them. The sample lists 2 million to 3 million clones; approximately 93% were seen once. The specimen sequenced was naive CD4+ T cells from PBMCs. These receptors all come from a man between 18 and 35 years old in good health. Some clones in this sample may be carry-over from other donors' samples. CDR3s include the opening cysteine and the closing phenylalanine or tryptophan. Fields, in order: CDR3 protein, CDR3 DNA, D gene, clone size, V gene, J gene. D genes are given only for firm matches. The size entry is marked missing in some rows and otherwise reads once, few, many or a size class.

CASSLDTGARSNQPQHF	TGCGCCAGCAGCTTGGATACGGGGGCGCGTTCCAATCAGCCCCAGCATTTT	NA	NA	TRBV5-1	TRBJ1-5
CAISESMSAGMTNEQYF	TGTGCCATCAGTGAGTCGATGTCTGCGGGCATGACTAACGAGCAGTACTTC	NA	NA	TRBV10-3	TRBJ2-7
CASNQQGSNQPQHF	TGTGCCAGTAACCAACAGGGGAGCAATCAGCCCCAGCATTTT	TRBD1	NA	TRBV19	TRBJ1-5
CASSLANGRGTEAFF	TGCGCCAGCAGCTTGGCCAATGGGAGAGGCACTGAAGCTTTCTTT	NA	NA	TRBV5-1	TRBJ1-1
CASSLELRGLNTEAFF	TGCGCCAGCAGCTTGGAGTTGCGGGGGCTGAACACTGAAGCTTTCTTT	NA	NA	TRBV5-1	TRBJ1-1
CASSLLAGGSSYNEQFF	TGTGCCAGCAGCTTACTAGCGGGAGGGAGCTCCTACAATGAGCAGTTCTTC	TRBD2	NA	TRBV11-2	TRBJ2-1
CASSPGTGVYEQYF	TGTGCCAGCTCACCCGGGACAGGGGTTTACGAGCAGTACTTC	TRBD1	NA	TRBV18	TRBJ2-7
CASSRAMGYNEQFF	TGTGCCAGCAGCCGCGCTATGGGCTACAATGAGCAGTTCTTC	NA	NA	TRBV7-6	TRBJ2-1
CASNGQGRGYGYTF	TGTGCCAGCAATGGACAGGGTCGGGGCTATGGCTACACCTTC	TRBD1	NA	TRBV6-5	TRBJ1-2
CASRDRGSNYGYTF	TGTGCCAGCAGAGACAGGGGCAGTAACTATGGCTACACCTTC	TRBD1	NA	TRBV6-5	TRBJ1-2
CASSLGHANTGELFF	TGCGCCAGCAGCTTGGGTCACGCGAACACCGGGGAGCTGTTTTTT	NA	NA	TRBV5-1	TRBJ2-2
CASSSTSASSTDTQYF	TGTGCCAGCAGTTCGACTAGCGCCTCTAGCACAGATACGCAGTATTTT	TRBD2	NA	TRBV28	TRBJ2-3
CASSLRAGGNNQPQHF	TGTGCCAGCAGCCTGCGGGCAGGGGGTAACAATCAGCCCCAGCATTTT	TRBD1	NA	TRBV5-6	TRBJ1-5
CASSSTGGANVLTF	TGTGCCAGCTCAAGCACTGGTGGGGCCAACGTCCTGACTTTC	NA	once	TRBV18	TRBJ2-6
CASSLREARDTEAFF	TGCGCCAGCAGCTTACGTGAGGCGCGGGACACTGAAGCTTTCTTT	NA	NA	TRBV5-1	TRBJ1-1
CASSLVLAGAYYEQYF	TGTGCCAGCAGTTTAGTCCTAGCGGGAGCCTACTACGAGCAGTACTTC	TRBD2	NA	TRBV28	TRBJ2-7
CASSVVGGLTDTQYF	TGTGCCAGCAGCGTAGTTGGCGGCCTCACAGATACGCAGTATTTT	NA	NA	TRBV9	TRBJ2-3
CASIPLLSQGRNTEAFF	TGTGCCAGTATCCCCCTTTTGTCCCAGGGGAGGAACACTGAAGCTTTCTTT	NA	NA	TRBV19	TRBJ1-1
CACSRDSPLHF	TGTGCCTGCAGTCGGGATTCACCCCTCCACTTT	NA	NA	TRBV30	TRBJ1-6
CASSFRGMGANVLTF	TGTGCCAGCAGTTTCCGGGGTATGGGGGCCAACGTCCTGACTTTC	NA	NA	TRBV6-5	TRBJ2-6
CASSQLTKVNEVQQFF	TGCGCCAGCAGCCAGCTGACGAAGGTGAACGAGGTTCAGCAGTTCTTC	NA	NA	TRBV4-3	TRBJ2-1
CASGRGSWETQYF	TGTGCCAGCGGCAGGGGGAGTTGGGAGACCCAGTACTTC	TRBD1	NA	TRBV2	TRBJ2-5
CASSLLGLAINEQYF	TGTGCCAGCAGCTTATTAGGACTAGCGATCAACGAGCAGTACTTC	TRBD2	NA	TRBV11-2	TRBJ2-7
CASTPGGTRRTDYGYTF	TGTGCCAGCACCCCGGGGGGGACACGACGAACCGACTATGGCTACACCTTC	NA	NA	TRBV28	TRBJ1-2
CASTPGTLGYEQFF	TGTGCCAGCACCCCGGGGACCTTGGGATATGAGCAGTTCTTC	NA	NA	TRBV6-5	TRBJ2-1